The following is a TCR beta chain sequence with its context. A junction end diverges from the germline sequence, so it may reflect a read error. Primed by a sample-barcoded 5' primer and a J-beta primer mix, a second PCR proceeded for roughly 7 to 11 cycles. TCRdb re-derived calls from the 5' RACE reads in MiXCR, one entry per CDR3 protein. This sample has some 760,000 distinct CDR3 sequences, with 25% found just once. The data belong to a study of blood T cells in healthy people across ages. Whole-study context: In model experiments, template switching was able to capture about one barcoded beta molecule for every two T cells that were present.

Germline V gene sequence: CDR1 MNHNY, CDR2 SVGAGI (reference sequence). The length of the CDR3 is 17 residues. Separately, the same data were catalogued under a study of T cells of mothers and their children. From that report: Nine systemically healthy Caucasian donors: three mothers, six children.

This sequence originates from a boy aged 5-17 years in good health. The V gene is TRBV6-6, the J gene TRBJ2-6; 10 bases line up with TRBD1. Input material: blood. DNA for the CDR3: TGTGCCGGCAGTCGACAGGGGGCCGGTTCTGGGGCCAACGTCCTGACTTTC. Translating gives CAGSRQGAGSGANVLTF.